This TCR beta chain was captured in a study of shared clonotypes between healthy human individuals. As for the study in general: Three CD4 naive, three CD4 memory, two CD8 naive and one CD8 memory plate were used per donor.

V lost 2 bases and J 3 bases, leaving 14 bases between the germline ends. The CDR3 has 15 amino acids. Germline-derived CDR1 and CDR2 are MGHRA and YSYEKL. CD45RO-negative cells were positively selected for CCR7, leaving out terminally differentiated effector memory CD45RA+ cells. The study drew its donors from healthy HIV-negative adults without recent acute infections or vaccinations. For each subset, genomic DNA was distributed in equal portions over several immunoSEQ plates. The table came from immunoSEQ multiplex PCR; TCRdb's copy has only in-frame clones and leaves some out. This table holds millions of clones, approximately 94% found once.

Sequencing was carried out using naive CD8+ T cells from PBMCs. This clonotype was sampled from a man between 18 and 29 years old in good health. Some clones in this sample may be carry-over from other donors' samples. The rearrangement joins TRBV4-1 to TRBJ2-7; tentatively, D is TRBD1 (5 bases). CDR3: CASSQLGTGDYEQYF. The DNA for the CDR3 is TGCGCCAGCAGCCAACTGGGCACAGGAGACTACGAGCAGTACTTC.